What follows describes a single T cell receptor beta chain. The specificity of this receptor is unknown. Per-base qualities were not stored, and no clone one base away is much larger. This sample is part of a study of CD4 T cells in relation to SARS-CoV-2 and coronaviruses (dated by TCRdb to about 2021). Describing the broader study: In the ViraFEST assay, PBMCs were grown with antigen for approximately 11 days, and TCR beta CDR3s were then sequenced to identify antigen-specific clonal expansions. An HIV-1 Nef peptide pool or a no-peptide culture served as the negative reference condition. Shared crossreactive spike epitopes were mapped to their HLA restriction using patient-derived lymphoblastoid cell lines. Memory CD4+ T cell crossreactivity between SARS-CoV-2 and common cold coronavirus spike proteins was assessed at the TCR clonotype level in the study. The Adaptive Biotechnologies TCR-sequencing kit was used to sequence samples from a few pre-COVID donors and the naive versus memory experiments, whereas other data were Illumina-based. For other donors in the study, expansion assays were sequenced with a different, Illumina-based TCR-beta assay. Study-wide conclusions, independent of this receptor: Small numbers of patients and of tested TCRs were a limitation of the study. Because no donor provided both pre-pandemic and post-infection samples, tracing the source of pre-existing responses was limited. Crossreactive clones showed significantly weaker SARS-CoV-2-driven expansion than monoreactive clones, consistent with antigenic imprinting. In roughly 70% of donors, memory CD4+ clonotypes turned up that crossrecognized SARS-CoV-2 and at least one common cold coronavirus spike. Crossreactivity analysis centred on spike protein, so crossreactivity against other viral proteins was not assessed.

CD4+ T cells from unexposed donors were collected before the COVID-19 pandemic (2011-2018). Following 10 days of culture, the EasySep CD4+ T cell isolation kit was used to isolate CD4+ T cells. As far as cell numbers permitted, CD4+ T cells from unexposed donors were tested for reactivity against SARS-CoV-2 S and N as well as four spike pools from common cold coronaviruses. Each well received 2 million to 2.5 million PBMCs, cultured in IMDM supplemented with about 5.4% human AB serum and approximately 9.7 IU/ml IL-2. Half of the culture medium was replaced with fresh IL-2-containing medium on days 3 and 7. In general, every peptide culture condition was set up in three replicate wells. Leukapheresis product for the unexposed donors was bought commercially. Ficoll-Paque PLUS gradient centrifugation was used to isolate PBMCs from either whole blood or leukapheresis product. PBMCs were either used fresh in the expansion assay or cryopreserved at -140 degrees C. The QIAamp Micro DNA Kit was used to extract genomic DNA from the CD4+ T cells.

The method behind the library was the immunoSEQ multiplex PCR assay. The published analysis was carried out like this. During preprocessing, nonproductive sequences were removed, along with CDR3s that did not begin with C, did not end with F or W, or were shorter than 7 amino acids. The MANAFEST web app identified antigen-specific clonotypes based on expansion compared with the reference and other culture wells. A clone was considered positive if significant expansion relative to the reference culture was observed in 2 of 3 replicate wells at an FDR below 0.05. A further requirement for positive clones was significant expansion compared with all other tandem wells, along with an odds ratio above 5. CDR3 homology was quantified as pairwise Levenshtein distance, calculated with the stringdist R package after three terminal residues were trimmed from each end. Here the immuneACCESS table is served through TCRdb, limited to in-frame sequences with V and J called. Missing clones are a known gap in these copies; in checked studies unresolved V genes cover under half, and the rest lacks a known reason. The D gene and trimming were derived from the DNA, and the V and J assignments and clone size from that table. Within this sample are roughly 29,000 clones, with about 73% of them counted one time only. Clones ranked in the top ten supply roughly 20% of the sample.

The clonotype comes from a human donor in good health. Sequenced: CD4+ T cells from PBMCs, cultured in vitro.

The nucleotide sequence reads TGTGCCAGCAGTTACGACCAGGGGGAGACCCAGTACTTC. Its amino acids are CASSYDQGETQYF. The receptor chain draws on TRBV3-1 (or the pseudogene TRBV3-2) and TRBJ2-5; the D region possibly corresponds to TRBD1 (6 bases align). The germline V gene (reference sequence) gives CDR1 as LGHDT and CDR2 as YNNKEL. From cysteine to phenylalanine, the CDR3 is 13 amino acids long. Solely the CDR3 DNA is kept, with 39 bases framed from the first base. The germline ends are 13 bases apart after V is trimmed by 6 bases and J by 5 bases.